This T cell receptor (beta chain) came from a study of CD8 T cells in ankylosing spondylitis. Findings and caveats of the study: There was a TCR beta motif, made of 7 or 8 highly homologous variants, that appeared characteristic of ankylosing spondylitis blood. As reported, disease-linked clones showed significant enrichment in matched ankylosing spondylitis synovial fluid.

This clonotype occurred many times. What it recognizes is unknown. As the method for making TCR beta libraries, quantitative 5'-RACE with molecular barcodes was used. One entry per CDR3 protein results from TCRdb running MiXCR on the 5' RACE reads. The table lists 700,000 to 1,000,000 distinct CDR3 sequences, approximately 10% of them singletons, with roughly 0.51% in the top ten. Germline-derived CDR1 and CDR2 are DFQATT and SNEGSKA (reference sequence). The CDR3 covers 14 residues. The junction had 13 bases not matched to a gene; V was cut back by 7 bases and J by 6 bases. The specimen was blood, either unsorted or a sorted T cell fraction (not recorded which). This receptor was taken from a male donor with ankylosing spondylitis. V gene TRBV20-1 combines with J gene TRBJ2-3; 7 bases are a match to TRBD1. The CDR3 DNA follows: TGCAGTGGGTCGACAGGGAGCGTATTGGATACGCAGTATTTT. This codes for CSGSTGSVLDTQYF.